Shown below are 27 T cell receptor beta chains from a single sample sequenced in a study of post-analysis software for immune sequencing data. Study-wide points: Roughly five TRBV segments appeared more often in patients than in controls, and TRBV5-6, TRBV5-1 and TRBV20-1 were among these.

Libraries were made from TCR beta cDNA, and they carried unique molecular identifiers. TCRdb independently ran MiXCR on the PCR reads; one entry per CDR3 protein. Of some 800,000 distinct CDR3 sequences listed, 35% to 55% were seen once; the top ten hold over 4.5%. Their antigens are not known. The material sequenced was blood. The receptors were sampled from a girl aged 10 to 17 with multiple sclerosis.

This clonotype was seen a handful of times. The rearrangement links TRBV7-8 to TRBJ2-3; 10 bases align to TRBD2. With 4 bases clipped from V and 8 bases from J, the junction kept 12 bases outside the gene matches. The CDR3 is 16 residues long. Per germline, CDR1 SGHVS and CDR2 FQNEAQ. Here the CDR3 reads CASSSPPGLAISTQYF. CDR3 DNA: TGTGCCAGCAGCTCCCCACCGGGACTAGCGATCAGTACGCAGTATTTT.

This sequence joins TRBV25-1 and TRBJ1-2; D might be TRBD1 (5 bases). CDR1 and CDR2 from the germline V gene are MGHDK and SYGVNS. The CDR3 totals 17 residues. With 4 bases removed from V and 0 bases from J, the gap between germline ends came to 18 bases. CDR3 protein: CASSGESRDSSNYGYTF. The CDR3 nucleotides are TGTGCCAGCAGTGGAGAAAGCCGGGACTCTTCTAACTATGGCTACACCTTC.

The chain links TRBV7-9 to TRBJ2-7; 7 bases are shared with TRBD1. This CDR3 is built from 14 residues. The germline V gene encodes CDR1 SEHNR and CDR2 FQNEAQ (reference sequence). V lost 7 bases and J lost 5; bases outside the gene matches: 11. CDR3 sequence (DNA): TGTGCCAGCAACCTGGACGCCCAGGGGGACGAGCAGTACTTC. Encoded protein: CASNLDAQGDEQYF.

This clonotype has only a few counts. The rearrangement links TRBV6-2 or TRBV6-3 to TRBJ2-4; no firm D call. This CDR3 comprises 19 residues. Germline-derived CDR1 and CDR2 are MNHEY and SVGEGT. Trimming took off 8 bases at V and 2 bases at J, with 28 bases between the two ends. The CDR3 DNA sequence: TGTGCCAGCCAAGACGGAAGCGCTAGTTGGTTCGGGCCCAAAAACATTCAGTACTTC. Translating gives CASQDGSASWFGPKNIQYF.

The CDR3 bases are TGTGCCAGCAGCTGGGACAGGGAAACGGATCAGCCCCAGCATTTT. This gives the protein CASSWDRETDQPQHF. The J gene is TRBJ1-5, the V gene TRBV7-9, with TRBD1 identical over 9 bases. Trimming took 4 bases from V and 5 from J; bases not matched to a gene: 6. From germline, CDR1 is SEHNR and CDR2 FQNEAQ (reference sequence). This CDR3 is 15 amino acids long. The variable domain in full, with the rest retrieved from reference TRBV7-9 and TRBJ1-5, is DTGVSQNPRHKITKRGQNVTFRCDPISEHNRLYWYRQTLGQGPEFLTYFQNEAQLEKSRLLSDRFSAERPKGSFSTLEIQRTEQGDSAMYLCASSWDRETDQPQHFGDGTRLSIL.

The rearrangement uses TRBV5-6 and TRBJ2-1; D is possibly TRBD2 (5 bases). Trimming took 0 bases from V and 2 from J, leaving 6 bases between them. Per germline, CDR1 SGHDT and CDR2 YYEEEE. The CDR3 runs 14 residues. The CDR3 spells CASSLALAYNEQFF. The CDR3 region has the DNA TGTGCCAGCAGCTTGGCACTAGCCTACAATGAGCAGTTCTTC.

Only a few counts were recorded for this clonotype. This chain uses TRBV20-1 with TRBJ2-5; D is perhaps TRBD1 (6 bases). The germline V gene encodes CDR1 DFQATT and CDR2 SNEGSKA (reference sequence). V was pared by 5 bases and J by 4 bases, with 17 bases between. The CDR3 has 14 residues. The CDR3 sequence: CSAGPGQSPETQYF. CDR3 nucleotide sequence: TGCAGTGCTGGGCCGGGACAAAGCCCAGAGACCCAGTACTTC.

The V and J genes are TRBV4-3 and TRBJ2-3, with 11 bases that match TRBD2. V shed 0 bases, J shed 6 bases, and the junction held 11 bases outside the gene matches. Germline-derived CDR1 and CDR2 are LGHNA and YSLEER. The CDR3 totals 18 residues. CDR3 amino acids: CASSQEAGLAGQGDTQYF. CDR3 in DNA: TGCGCCAGCAGCCAAGAAGCTGGACTAGCGGGCCAAGGGGATACGCAGTATTTT.

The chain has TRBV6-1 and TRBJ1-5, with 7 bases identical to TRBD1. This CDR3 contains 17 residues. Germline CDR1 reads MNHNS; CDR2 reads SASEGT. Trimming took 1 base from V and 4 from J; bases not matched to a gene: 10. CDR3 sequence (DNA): TGTGCCAGCAGTGAAGTACGGTGGACAGGCTGGAATCAGCCCCAGCATTTT. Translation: CASSEVRWTGWNQPQHF.

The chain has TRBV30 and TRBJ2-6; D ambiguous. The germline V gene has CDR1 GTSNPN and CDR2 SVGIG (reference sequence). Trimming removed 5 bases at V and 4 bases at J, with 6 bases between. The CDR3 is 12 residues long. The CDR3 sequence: CAWDRGANVLTF. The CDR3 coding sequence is TGTGCCTGGGATCGGGGGGCCAACGTCCTGACTTTC.

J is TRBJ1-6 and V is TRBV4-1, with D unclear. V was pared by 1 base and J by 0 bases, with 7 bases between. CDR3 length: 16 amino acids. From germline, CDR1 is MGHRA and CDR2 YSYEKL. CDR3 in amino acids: CASSQALSSYNSPLHF. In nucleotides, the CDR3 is TGCGCCAGCAGCCAAGCCCTTAGCTCCTATAATTCACCCCTCCACTTT.

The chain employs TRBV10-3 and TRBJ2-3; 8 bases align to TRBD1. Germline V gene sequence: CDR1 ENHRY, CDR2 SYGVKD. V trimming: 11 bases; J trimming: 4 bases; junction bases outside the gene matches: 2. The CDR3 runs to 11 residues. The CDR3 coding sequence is TGTGCCGCACAGGGGGCAGATACGCAGTATTTT. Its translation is CAAQGADTQYF.

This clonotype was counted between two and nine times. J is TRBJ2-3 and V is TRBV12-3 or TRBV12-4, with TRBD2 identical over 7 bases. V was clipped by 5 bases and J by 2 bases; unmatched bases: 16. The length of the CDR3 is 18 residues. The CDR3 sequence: CASSLQPGLPLITDTQYF. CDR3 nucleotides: TGTGCCAGCAGTCTACAACCGGGACTACCACTTATCACAGATACGCAGTATTTT.

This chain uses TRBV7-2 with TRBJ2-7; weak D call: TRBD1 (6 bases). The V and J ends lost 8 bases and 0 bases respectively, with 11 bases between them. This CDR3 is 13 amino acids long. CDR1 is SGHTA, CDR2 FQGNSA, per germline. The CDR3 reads CASRQDSSYEQYF. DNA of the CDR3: TGTGCCAGCCGCCAGGACAGCTCCTACGAGCAGTACTTC.

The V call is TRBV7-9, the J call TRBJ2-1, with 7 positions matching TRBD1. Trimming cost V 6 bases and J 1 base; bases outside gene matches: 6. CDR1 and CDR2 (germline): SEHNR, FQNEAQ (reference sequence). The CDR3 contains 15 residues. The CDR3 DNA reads TGTGCCAGCAGATCCGGACAGGTGTCCTACAATGAGCAGTTCTTC. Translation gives CASRSGQVSYNEQFF.

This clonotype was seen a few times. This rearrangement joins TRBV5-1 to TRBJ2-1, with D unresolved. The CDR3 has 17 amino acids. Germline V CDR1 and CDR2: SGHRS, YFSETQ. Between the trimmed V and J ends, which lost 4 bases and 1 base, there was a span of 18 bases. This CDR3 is CASSPLGEGQSYNEQFF. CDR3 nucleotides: TGCGCCAGCAGCCCGCTAGGAGAAGGTCAATCCTACAATGAGCAGTTCTTC.

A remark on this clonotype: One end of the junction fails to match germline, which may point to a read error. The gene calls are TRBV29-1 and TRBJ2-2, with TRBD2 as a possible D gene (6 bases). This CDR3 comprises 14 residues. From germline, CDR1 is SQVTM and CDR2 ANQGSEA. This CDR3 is CSVGGTLRTGELFF. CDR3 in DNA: TGTAGCGTTGGGGGGACCCTCAGGACCGGGGAGCTGTTTTTT.

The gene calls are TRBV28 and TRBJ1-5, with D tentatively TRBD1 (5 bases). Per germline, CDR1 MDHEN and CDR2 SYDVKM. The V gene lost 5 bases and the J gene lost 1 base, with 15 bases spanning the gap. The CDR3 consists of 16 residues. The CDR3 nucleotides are TGTGCCAGCAGTCCACGACCCGACAGCAGCAATCAGCCCCAGCATTTT. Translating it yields CASSPRPDSSNQPQHF.

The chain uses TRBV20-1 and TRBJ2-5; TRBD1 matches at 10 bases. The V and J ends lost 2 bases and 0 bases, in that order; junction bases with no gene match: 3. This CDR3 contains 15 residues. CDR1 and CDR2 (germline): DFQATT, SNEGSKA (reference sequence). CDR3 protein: CSARPGQGYQETQYF. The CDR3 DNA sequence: TGCAGTGCTAGACCGGGACAGGGGTACCAAGAGACCCAGTACTTC.

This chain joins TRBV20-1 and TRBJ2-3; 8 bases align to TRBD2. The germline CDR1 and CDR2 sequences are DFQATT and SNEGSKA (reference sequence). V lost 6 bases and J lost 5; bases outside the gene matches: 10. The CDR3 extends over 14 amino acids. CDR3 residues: CSASPGTSGDTQYF. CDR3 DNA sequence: TGCAGTGCCTCGCCCGGGACTAGTGGAGATACGCAGTATTTT.

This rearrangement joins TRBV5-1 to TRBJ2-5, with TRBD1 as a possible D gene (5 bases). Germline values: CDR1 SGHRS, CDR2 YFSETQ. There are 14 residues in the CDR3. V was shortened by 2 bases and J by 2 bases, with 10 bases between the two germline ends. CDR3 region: CASSLHRSQETQYF. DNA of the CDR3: TGCGCCAGCAGCTTACACAGGTCTCAAGAGACCCAGTACTTC.

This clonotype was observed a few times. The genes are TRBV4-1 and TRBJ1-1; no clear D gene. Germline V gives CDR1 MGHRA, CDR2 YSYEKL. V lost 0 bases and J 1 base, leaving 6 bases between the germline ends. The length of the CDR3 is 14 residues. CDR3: CASSQDPTNTEAFF. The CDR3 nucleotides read TGCGCCAGCAGCCAAGATCCCACGAACACTGAAGCTTTCTTT.

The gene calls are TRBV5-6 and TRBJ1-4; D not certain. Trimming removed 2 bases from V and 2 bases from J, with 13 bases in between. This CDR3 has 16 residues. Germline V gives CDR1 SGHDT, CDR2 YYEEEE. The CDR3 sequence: CASSFDGVVTNEKLFF. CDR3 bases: TGTGCCAGCAGCTTCGATGGGGTTGTGACTAATGAAAAACTGTTTTTT.

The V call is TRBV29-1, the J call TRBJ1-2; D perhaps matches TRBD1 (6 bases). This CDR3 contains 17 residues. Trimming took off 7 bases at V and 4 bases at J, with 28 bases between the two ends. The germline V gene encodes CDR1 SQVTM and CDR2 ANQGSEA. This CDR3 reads CSAKVGAEMTGAYGYTF. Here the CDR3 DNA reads TGCAGCGCCAAGGTGGGGGCCGAAATGACGGGGGCCTATGGCTACACCTTC.

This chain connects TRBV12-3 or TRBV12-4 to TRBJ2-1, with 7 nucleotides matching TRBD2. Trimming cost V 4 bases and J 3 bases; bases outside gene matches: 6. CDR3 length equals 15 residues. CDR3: CASSWREYSYNEQFF. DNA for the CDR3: TGTGCCAGCAGTTGGCGGGAGTACAGCTACAATGAGCAGTTCTTC.

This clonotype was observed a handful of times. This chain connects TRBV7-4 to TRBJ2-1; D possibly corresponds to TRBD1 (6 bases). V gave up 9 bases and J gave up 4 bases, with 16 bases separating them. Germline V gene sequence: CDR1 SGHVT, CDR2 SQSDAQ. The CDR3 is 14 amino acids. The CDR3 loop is CARDGQPGYNEQFF. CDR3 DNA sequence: TGTGCCAGAGACGGACAGCCGGGGTACAATGAGCAGTTCTTC.

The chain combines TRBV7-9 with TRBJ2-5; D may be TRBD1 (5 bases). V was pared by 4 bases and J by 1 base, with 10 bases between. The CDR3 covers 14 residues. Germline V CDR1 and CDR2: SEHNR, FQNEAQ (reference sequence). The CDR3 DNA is TGTGCCAGCAGCTCCGCCAGGGTCCAAGAGACCCAGTACTTC. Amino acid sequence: CASSSARVQETQYF.